This T cell receptor beta chain was sequenced during a study of CD8+ T cells in alopecia areata. For the study at large: Grafting placed skin from roughly 6-12-month-old C3H/HeJ donors with spontaneous alopecia onto approximately 7-11-week-old female C3H/HeJ mice. Findings and limits, study-wide: Scalp lesions, especially in alopecia totalis/universalis, had higher clonality than normal scalp. Normal skin's resident alphabeta T cells are also sequenced in scalp samples. With patients, TCR sharing proved less clear than in mice, a difference possibly related to HLA.

Germline CDR1 is SGHDT and CDR2 is FRDEAV. J gave up 0 bases and V 4 bases, and 7 bases lay outside the gene matches. The CDR3 is 17 amino acids. This clone was observed a few times. The antigen remains unidentified. Here the gene names and germline are mouse. From the germline J gene comes the end of the CDR3, since the read stops 4 residues before it. After isolation, RNA underwent reverse transcription to generate cDNA as the sequencing template. The repertoire was sequenced with immunoSEQ multiplex PCR; TCRdb's copy has only in-frame clones and lacks some. The sample presents 270,000 or so clones, none singletons. Pooled cells of cutaneous lymph node origin were sorted on CD4, CD8alpha, NKG2D, NKG2ACE and other markers.

The sequencing input was CD4+ T cells sorted from a lymph node. The sequence was collected from a C3H/HeJ mouse with alopecia areata. The MHC haplotype of this mouse line is H2-k. The chain carries TRBV14 and TRBJ2-5, with TRBD2 matching over 11 bases. The CDR3 spells CASSRDWGGRNQDTQYF. The part of the CDR3 DNA that was read is TGTGCCAGCAGTAGAGACTGGGGGGGTCGGAACCAAGAC.